These T cell receptor beta chains were read from a single sample in a study of blood T cell repertoires in COVID-19. Profiling relied on immunoSEQ multiplex PCR, and the TCRdb table lists in-frame clones only, not all of them. The profile shows fewer than 700,000 clones, 85% to 90% of them singletons. Material: peripheral blood. The receptors shown here come from a woman aged 45 to 65 with COVID-19, enrolled during active disease. The CDR3 runs from the conserved cysteine through the conserved F or W. The order of the fields is CDR3 protein, CDR3 DNA, D gene, J gene, clone size, V gene. The D gene is left open where the match is weak. Expanded clones are given a class, and other clones once, few, many or no size at all.

CDR3: CAISERGSDQPQHF
DNA: TGTGCCATCAGTGAGAGGGGGTCAGATCAGCCCCAGCATTTT
D: -
J: TRBJ1-5
size: -
V: TRBV10-3

CDR3: CASSARTDSYNEQFF
DNA: TGTGCCAGCAGTGCCCGGACAGACTCCTACAATGAGCAGTTCTTC
D: -
J: TRBJ2-1
size: -
V: TRBV25-1

CDR3: CASSQDTPGGRGAQYF
DNA: TGTGCCAGCAGCCAAGACACACCGGGGGGACGGGGGGCCCAGTACTTC
D: TRBD2
J: TRBJ2-5
size: -
V: TRBV4-2

CDR3: CASRPGLLNTEAFF
DNA: TGTGCCAGCAGGCCAGGGTTATTGAACACTGAAGCTTTCTTT
D: -
J: TRBJ1-1
size: -
V: TRBV6-6

CDR3: CASSLVQSNTEAFF
DNA: TGCGCCAGCAGCTTGGTTCAGTCGAACACTGAAGCTTTCTTT
D: -
J: TRBJ1-1
size: few
V: TRBV5-1

CDR3: CASSLGPGPATNEKLFF
DNA: TGTGCCAGCAGCTTAGGACCAGGGCCAGCAACTAATGAAAAACTGTTTTTT
D: -
J: TRBJ1-4
size: -
V: TRBV11-2

CDR3: CASSLDRAGDTQYF
DNA: TGCGCCAGCAGCTTGGACAGGGCGGGAGATACGCAGTATTTT
D: -
J: TRBJ2-3
size: once
V: TRBV5-1

CDR3: CASRRQQGEETQYF
DNA: TGTGCCAGTAGAAGACAACAGGGGGAAGAGACCCAGTACTTC
D: TRBD1
J: TRBJ2-5
size: -
V: TRBV19

CDR3: CASSLAGGGASLGTDTQYF
DNA: TGCGCCAGCAGCTTGGCCGGCGGGGGGGCCTCGCTCGGCACAGATACGCAGTATTTT
D: TRBD2
J: TRBJ2-3
size: -
V: TRBV5-1

CDR3: CASSVGQGSNSPLHF
DNA: TGTGCCAGTAGTGTCGGACAGGGCTCAAATTCACCCCTCCACTTT
D: TRBD1
J: TRBJ1-6
size: -
V: TRBV19

CDR3: CSVGRRGTEAFF
DNA: TGCAGCGTTGGCAGGAGGGGCACTGAAGCTTTCTTT
D: -
J: TRBJ1-1
size: -
V: TRBV29-1

CDR3: CASSLGTGEGGELFF
DNA: TGTGCCAGCAGCTTGGGGACAGGGGAAGGCGGGGAGCTGTTTTTT
D: TRBD1
J: TRBJ2-2
size: -
V: TRBV7-8

CDR3: CASSPSGWDRENQPQHF
DNA: TGCGCCAGCAGCCCCTCCGGATGGGACAGGGAGAATCAGCCCCAGCATTTT
D: TRBD1
J: TRBJ1-5
size: few
V: TRBV4-1

CDR3: CAWSQRETSEAFF
DNA: TGTGCCTGGAGTCAGAGGGAAACCTCTGAAGCTTTCTTT
D: -
J: TRBJ1-1
size: -
V: TRBV30

CDR3: CASSQDRGEKLFF
DNA: TGTGCCAGCAGCCAAGATCGAGGTGAAAAACTGTTTTTT
D: -
J: TRBJ1-4
size: once
V: TRBV3-1/TRBV3-2

CDR3: CASSLGAAGRSYNEQFF
DNA: TGCGCCAGCAGCTTAGGAGCAGCGGGGCGGTCCTACAATGAGCAGTTCTTC
D: TRBD2
J: TRBJ2-1
size: -
V: TRBV5-1

CDR3: CASSRGRNTEAFF
DNA: TGTGCCAGTAGTAGGGGGCGGAACACTGAAGCTTTCTTT
D: -
J: TRBJ1-1
size: -
V: TRBV19

CDR3: CASSFVTGELFF
DNA: TGTGCCAGCAGTTTCGTAACCGGGGAGCTGTTTTTT
D: -
J: TRBJ2-2
size: once
V: TRBV12-3/TRBV12-4

CDR3: CASSAGGADTQYF
DNA: TGCGCCAGCAGTGCGGGGGGGGCAGATACGCAGTATTTT
D: TRBD2
J: TRBJ2-3
size: -
V: TRBV10-1

CDR3: CAISDWGPLSSYEQYF
DNA: TGTGCCATCAGTGATTGGGGGCCCCTTAGCTCCTACGAGCAGTACTTC
D: -
J: TRBJ2-7
size: -
V: TRBV10-3

CDR3: CASQLTSGVAYEQYF
DNA: TGTGCCAGCCAACTGACTAGCGGGGTTGCCTACGAGCAGTACTTC
D: TRBD2
J: TRBJ2-7
size: -
V: TRBV6-5

CDR3: CASSKGGLAPSSYNEQFF
DNA: TGTGCCAGCAGCAAAGGGGGGCTAGCCCCTAGCTCCTACAATGAGCAGTTCTTC
D: -
J: TRBJ2-1
size: -
V: TRBV21-1

CDR3: CASSGTGVQPQHF
DNA: TGTGCCAGCAGTGGGACAGGGGTGCAGCCCCAGCATTTT
D: TRBD1
J: TRBJ1-5
size: once
V: TRBV12-3/TRBV12-4

CDR3: CATEEKLFF
DNA: TGTGCCACCGAGGAAAAACTGTTTTTT
D: -
J: TRBJ1-4
size: -
V: TRBV24-1

CDR3: CASSNYRAHSGANVLTF
DNA: TGTGCCAGCAGCAATTACAGGGCCCATTCTGGGGCCAACGTCCTGACTTTC
D: -
J: TRBJ2-6
size: -
V: TRBV21-1

CDR3: CASSSDRGGTEAFF
DNA: TGCGCCAGCAGCTCCGACAGGGGAGGCACTGAAGCTTTCTTT
D: TRBD1
J: TRBJ1-1
size: -
V: TRBV5-1

CDR3: CASSLSGNIAEAFF
DNA: TGTGCCAGCAGCCTTTCCGGGAATATCGCTGAAGCTTTCTTT
D: -
J: TRBJ1-1
size: -
V: TRBV7-3

CDR3: CASSILTGGPNTEAFF
DNA: TGTGCCAGTAGTATATTAACGGGGGGACCGAACACTGAAGCTTTCTTT
D: -
J: TRBJ1-1
size: -
V: TRBV19

CDR3: CAETDRANYGYTF
DNA: TGTGCCGAGACGGACAGGGCCAACTATGGCTACACCTTC
D: TRBD1
J: TRBJ1-2
size: few
V: TRBV2